This TCR beta chain was found in a study of CD4 T cells in relation to SARS-CoV-2 and coronaviruses. About the study: The negative reference was HIV-1 Nef peptide pool or peptide-free culture. The restricting HLA molecule for shared crossreactive spike epitopes was mapped.

The study, taken as a whole, reports: Each donor contributed either pre-pandemic or post-infection samples, not both.

Sequenced by immunoSEQ multiplex PCR; TCRdb stores in-frame clones only, minus some. There are around 25,000 clones in the sample; approximately 82% occur only once, and 25% to 35% lies in the top ten. Before the COVID-19 pandemic, during about 2011-2019, CD4+ T cells were taken from unexposed donors. The cells were cultured for over eight days before CD4+ T cells were isolated. Testing used SARS-CoV-2 S/N and four cold-coronavirus spikes on unexposed-donor CD4+ T cells, cells permitting. Trimming cost V 5 bases and J 0 bases, with 11 bases left between them. This CDR3 is built from 15 residues. CDR1 is MNHEY and CDR2 is SVGAGI in the germline V gene. This clone is a singleton in its sample. Its specificity is not known.

The sequencing input was CD4+ T cells from PBMCs, cultured in vitro. The clonotype was recovered from a human donor in good health. The V call is TRBV6-5, the J call TRBJ1-5; unclear D gene. The CDR3 sequence is CASSNEFYSNQPQHF. CDR3 DNA: TGTGCCAGCAGTAACGAATTTTATAGCAATCAGCCCCAGCATTTT.